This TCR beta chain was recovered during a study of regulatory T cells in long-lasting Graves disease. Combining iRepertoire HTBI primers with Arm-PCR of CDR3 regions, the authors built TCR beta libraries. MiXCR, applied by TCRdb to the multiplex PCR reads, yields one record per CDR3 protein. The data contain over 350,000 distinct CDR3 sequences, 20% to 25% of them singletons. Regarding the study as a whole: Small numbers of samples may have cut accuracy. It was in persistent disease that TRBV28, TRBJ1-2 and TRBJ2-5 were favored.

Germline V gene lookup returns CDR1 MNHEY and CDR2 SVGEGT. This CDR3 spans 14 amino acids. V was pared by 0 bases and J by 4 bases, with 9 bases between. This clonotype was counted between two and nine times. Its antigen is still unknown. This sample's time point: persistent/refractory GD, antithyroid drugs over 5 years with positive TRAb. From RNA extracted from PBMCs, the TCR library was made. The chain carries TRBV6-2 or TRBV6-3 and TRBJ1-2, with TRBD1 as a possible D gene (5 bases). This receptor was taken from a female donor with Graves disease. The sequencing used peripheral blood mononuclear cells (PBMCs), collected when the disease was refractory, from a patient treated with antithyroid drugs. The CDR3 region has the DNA TGTGCCAGCAGTTACTCGGGGGTCGGCTATGGCTACACCTTC. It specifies CASSYSGVGYGYTF.